The 19 T cell receptor beta chains listed next were all sequenced from one sample in a study of shared clonotypes between healthy human individuals. Repertoires were generated with immunoSEQ multiplex PCR, while TCRdb's copy carries only in-frame clones and drops some. The repertoire includes about 490,000 clones, 65% to 80% of them detected once, and approximately 12% sits in the top ten. Sequenced input: PBMCs. These receptors all stem from a woman aged 40 to 50 in good health. Some clones in this sample may be carry-over from other donors' samples.

V and J are TRBV18 and TRBJ1-4; D is ambiguous. The V and J ends lost 6 bases and 7 bases respectively, with 15 bases between them. CDR1 KGHSH and CDR2 LQKENI come from the germline V gene. The CDR3 extends over 14 amino acids. CDR3 nucleotides: TGTGCCAGCTCCTTCTCCGGGGTTGGTGAAAAACTGTTTTTT. The encoded protein is CASSFSGVGEKLFF.

The gene calls are TRBV19 and TRBJ2-7, with TRBD2 as a possible D gene (5 bases). Germline CDR1 is LNHDA and CDR2 is SQIVND (reference sequence). CDR3 length: 18 residues. Deletions cut 1 base from V and 0 bases from J, with 19 bases between. CDR3 nucleotides: TGTGCCAGTAGTATAGCAGCGGCAACACACTACAGCTCCTACGAGCAGTACTTC. Translated, it gives CASSIAAATHYSSYEQYF.

This clone is a singleton in its sample. The chain links TRBV7-2 to TRBJ1-5; D is ambiguous. The CDR3 is 14 amino acids. Germline CDR1 SGHTA, CDR2 FQGNSA. The germline V and J ends were trimmed by 3 bases and 2 bases, with 8 bases remaining between them. The CDR3 sequence: CASSFRRGNQPQHF. The CDR3 DNA reads TGTGCCAGCAGCTTTAGGAGGGGCAATCAGCCCCAGCATTTT. Based on the CDR3 plus reference TRBV7-2 and TRBJ1-5, the full variable domain is GAGVSQSPSNKVTEKGKDVELRCDPISGHTALYWYRQSLGQGLEFLIYFQGNSAPDKSGLPSDRFSAERTGGSVSTLTIQRTQQEDSAVYLCASSFRRGNQPQHFGDGTRLSIL.

This sequence joins TRBV19 and TRBJ2-3; D is possibly TRBD1 or TRBD2 (5 bases each). This CDR3 has 15 residues. The germline gives CDR1 LNHDA, CDR2 SQIVND (reference sequence). V lost 5 bases to trimming and J lost 4 bases, with 16 bases between them. The CDR3 is CASSPGPRGPDTQYF. The DNA for the CDR3 is TGTGCCAGTAGTCCCGGGCCTCGGGGCCCAGATACGCAGTATTTT.

J is TRBJ2-1 and V is TRBV21-1; the table assigns TRBD2, which was not confirmed against the DNA. TRBV21-1 is an annotated pseudogene. This CDR3 comprises 19 residues. The CDR3 DNA reads TGTGCCAGCAGCAAAGAGGCTAAATGGCTAGCGGGGGGATACAATGAGCAGTTCTTC. It is translated as CASSKEAKWLAGGYNEQFF.

This chain uses TRBV28 with TRBJ1-2; TRBD1 agrees at 7 bases. Germline V gene lookup returns CDR1 MDHEN and CDR2 SYDVKM. This CDR3 spans 13 amino acids. The V segment lost 5 bases and the J segment 5 bases; nucleotides outside the gene matches: 5. The CDR3 DNA reads as TGTGCCAGCAGTCCAGGGGGGTCATATGGCTACACCTTC. As protein: CASSPGGSYGYTF.

The chain combines TRBV6-5 with TRBJ2-7, with 9 bases identical to TRBD2. The CDR3 contains 15 residues. Germline V gene lookup returns CDR1 MNHEY and CDR2 SVGAGI. Trimming removed 6 bases from V and 2 bases from J; junction bases left unmatched: 8. CDR3 in amino acids: CASRSGLASAYEQYF. The CDR3 nucleotides read TGTGCCAGCAGGTCCGGACTAGCGTCGGCCTACGAGCAGTACTTC.

V gene TRBV7-8 combines with J gene TRBJ1-2; 8 bases match TRBD1. J gave up 2 bases and V 5 bases, and 4 bases lay outside the gene matches. Germline loops: CDR1 SGHVS, CDR2 FQNEAQ. This CDR3 spans 14 amino acids. CDR3 residues: CASSQRQGNYGYTF. The CDR3 DNA follows: TGTGCCAGCAGCCAGAGACAGGGGAACTATGGCTACACCTTC.

A remark on this clone: The same CDR3 is also encoded by other DNA sequences in this sample. This chain connects TRBV29-1 to TRBJ2-2, with D perhaps matching TRBD2 (5 bases). In germline, CDR1 is SQVTM, CDR2 ANQGSEA. This CDR3 region has 14 residues. The germline V and J ends were trimmed by 3 bases and 7 bases, with 15 bases remaining between them. The CDR3 region is CSVDLSGIGGELFF. The CDR3 DNA is TGCAGCGTTGATCTATCGGGGATTGGCGGGGAGCTGTTTTTT.

The chain carries TRBV7-2 and TRBJ1-1, with D perhaps matching TRBD1 (5 bases). This CDR3 has 15 residues. Germline CDR1 is SGHTA and CDR2 is FQGNSA. Trimming cost V 2 bases and J 4 bases, with 14 bases left between them. As DNA, the CDR3 is TGTGCCAGCAGCTTACTACCCGGGACGGCCACTGAAGCTTTCTTT. Amino acids: CASSLLPGTATEAFF.

This clone was counted once. The genes are TRBV11-1 and TRBJ2-6; unclear D gene. The CDR3 consists of 15 residues. V was clipped by 4 bases and J by 2 bases, with 9 bases between them. Germline-derived CDR1 and CDR2 are SGHAT and FQDESV (reference sequence). The CDR3 sequence: CASSSVGTGANVLTF. The CDR3 nucleotides are TGTGCCAGCAGCTCCGTCGGAACTGGGGCCAACGTCCTGACTTTC.

This clone has a single count. The chain employs TRBV5-6 and TRBJ2-2; the D is unclear. This CDR3 is built from 15 residues. CDR1 SGHDT and CDR2 YYEEEE come from the germline V gene. The germline V and J ends were trimmed by 2 bases and 0 bases, with 8 bases remaining between them. CDR3 in amino acids: CASSFRHANTGELFF. Written as DNA, the CDR3 is TGTGCCAGCAGCTTTCGGCATGCGAACACCGGGGAGCTGTTTTTT.

This clone showed up just a few times. The chain carries TRBV7-2 and TRBJ1-1; no firm D call. CDR3 size: 15 residues. Germline-derived CDR1 and CDR2 are SGHTA and FQGNSA. Trimming took 3 bases from V and 7 from J, leaving 18 bases between them. The CDR3 DNA reads as TGTGCCAGCAGCTTGGTATCTGGCGCAGGCAATGAAGCTTTCTTT. It codes for CASSLVSGAGNEAFF.

This chain uses TRBV9 with TRBJ2-3, with D perhaps being TRBD1 or TRBD2 (5 bases each). CDR1 is SGDLS and CDR2 is YYNGEE in the germline V gene. With 0 bases removed from V and 5 bases from J, the gap between germline ends came to 13 bases. This CDR3 spans 15 amino acids. The DNA for the CDR3 is TGTGCCAGCAGCGTAGAGGGCAGGGAGTTAGATACGCAGTATTTT. Protein product: CASSVEGRELDTQYF. The complete variable domain, with remaining parts taken from reference TRBV9 and TRBJ2-3, reads DSGVTQTPKHLITATGQRVTLRCSPRSGDLSVYWYQQSLDQGLQFLIQYYNGEERAKGNILERFSAQQFPDLHSELNLSSLELGDSALYFCASSVEGRELDTQYFGPGTRLTVL.

This clone was recorded at least ten times. This CDR3 is CASSLASRNEQFF. The CDR3 DNA is TGTGCCAGCAGTTTGGCTAGCCGCAATGAGCAGTTCTTC. V is TRBV28 and J is TRBJ2-1, with D perhaps TRBD2 (5 bases). Looked up from germline, CDR1 is MDHEN and CDR2 is SYDVKM. This CDR3 is 13 amino acids long. Trimming pared 3 bases from V and 6 bases from J, leaving 9 bases between.

The chain is built from TRBV27 and TRBJ2-1, with TRBD2 as a possible D gene (6 bases). Germline lookup yields CDR1 MNHEY and CDR2 SMNVEV (reference sequence). V gave up 8 bases and J gave up 5 bases, with 13 bases separating them. The CDR3 covers 13 residues. For the CDR3, the DNA is TGTGCCAGCTTCGGCGGGGTAAACAATGAGCAGTTCTTC. Encoded protein: CASFGGVNNEQFF.

The chain recombines TRBV29-1 with TRBJ2-7, with D uncertain. The germline V and J ends were trimmed by 0 bases and 0 bases, with 21 bases remaining between them. Germline CDR1 SQVTM, CDR2 ANQGSEA. CDR3 length equals 18 residues. The DNA of the CDR3 is TGCAGCGTTGAAGACGTGCAGGATTGGGTTTGGCCCTCCTACGAGCAGTACTTC. Translation: CSVEDVQDWVWPSYEQYF.

The V call is TRBV14, the J call TRBJ1-5; maybe TRBD1 (5 bases). CDR1 and CDR2 from the germline V gene are SGHDN and FVKESK. V was cut by 6 bases and J by 7 bases, with 13 bases left in between. The CDR3 covers 13 residues. The CDR3 reads CASSRGAGQPQHF. The CDR3 nucleotides read TGTGCCAGCAGTAGAGGTGCAGGGCAGCCCCAGCATTTT.

As to this clone: At one of its ends the junction is not consistent with the germline gene, which may arise from a read error. This chain links TRBV19 with TRBJ1-5; TRBD1 is a possible D gene (6 bases). CDR1 LNHDA and CDR2 SQIVND come from the germline V gene (reference sequence). The CDR3 length is 14 residues. CDR3: CASTFSGGNQPQHF. In DNA, the CDR3 is TGTGCCAGTACCTTTAGCGGGGGCAACCAGCCCCAGCATTTT.